These 8 T cell receptor beta chains share one sample of origin, sequenced in a study. TRBV12-4/TRBJ1-2 clonotypes were amplified with adaptor-ligated barcode primers. TCRdb fed the multiplex PCR reads into MiXCR, producing one record per CDR3 protein. The table records roughly 1,300 distinct CDR3 sequences, around 20% of them present only once. The material sequenced was naive CD4+ T cells sorted from blood. Stated subset: naive CD4+ T cells, CD4+CD45RA+CD25-. The source is a female donor with breast cancer.

In this sample, this clonotype is medium-sized. This chain joins TRBV12-3 or TRBV12-4 and TRBJ1-2; D is undetermined. Trimming took off 5 bases at V and 4 bases at J, with 14 bases between the two ends. The CDR3 is 14 amino acids. In DNA, the CDR3 is TGTGCCAGCAGTCCCGGACCCCTGGTCTATGGCTACACCTTC. This translates into CASSPGPLVYGYTF.

This clonotype is medium-sized in the sample. The chain joins TRBV12-3 or TRBV12-4 to TRBJ1-2, with TRBD1 matching 7 bases. V was pared by 5 bases and J by 1 base, with 4 bases of the junction left unmatched. CDR3 length: 14 amino acids. The CDR3 protein is CASSQTGINYGYTF. CDR3 bases: TGTGCCAGCAGTCAGACAGGGATTAACTATGGCTACACCTTC.

By share of the sample, this clonotype is medium-sized (0.01 to 0.1%). J is TRBJ1-2 and V is TRBV12-3 or TRBV12-4; 7 bases are shared with TRBD1. The CDR3 runs 13 residues. V trimming: 7 bases; J trimming: 8 bases; junction bases outside the gene matches: 10. The CDR3 loop is CASTEQGTRGYTF. The CDR3 DNA reads as TGTGCCAGCACCGAACAGGGGACAAGAGGCTACACCTTC.

This clonotype occurred many times. This sequence joins TRBV12-3 or TRBV12-4 and TRBJ1-2, with D possibly TRBD1 on 5 matching bases. Trimming shortened V by 5 bases and J by 8 bases, and 15 bases separated the two germline ends. The CDR3 extends over 13 amino acids. The CDR3 protein is CASSRAPGQGYTF. CDR3 coding DNA: TGTGCCAGCAGTCGTGCGCCGGGGCAGGGCTACACCTTC.

This clonotype has at least ten counts. The genes are TRBV12-3 or TRBV12-4 and TRBJ1-2; unclear D gene. The CDR3 has 14 residues. The V end was cut by 3 bases, the J end by 3 bases, with 11 bases between. CDR3 bases: TGTGCCAGCAGTTTTGCCGGAGGCCACTATGGCTACACCTTC. Translated, it gives CASSFAGGHYGYTF.

By share of the sample, this clonotype is medium-sized. The chain uses TRBV12-3 or TRBV12-4 and TRBJ1-2; TRBD1 is a possible D gene (6 bases). V lost 5 bases and J 5 bases, leaving 18 bases between the germline ends. The CDR3 length is 15 residues. The CDR3 nucleotides read TGTGCCAGCAGTGGAACGGGACACGGGAATTATGGCTACACCTTC. This translates into CASSGTGHGNYGYTF.

The chain recombines TRBV12-3 or TRBV12-4 with TRBJ1-2, with unresolved D. Trimming pared 3 bases from V and 4 bases from J, leaving 9 bases between. CDR3 length: 13 residues. The CDR3 spells CASSLEDGYGYTF. The CDR3 DNA follows: TGTGCCAGCAGTTTGGAGGACGGCTATGGCTACACCTTC.

Sample share makes this clonotype medium-sized. The chain couples TRBV12-3 or TRBV12-4 to TRBJ1-2; weak D call: TRBD1 (5 bases). Trimming took off 0 bases at V and 4 bases at J, with 6 bases between the two ends. This CDR3 comprises 13 residues. In nucleotides, the CDR3 is TGTGCCAGCAGTTTAGCGGACATCTATGGCTACACCTTC. The encoded protein is CASSLADIYGYTF.